This TCR beta chain was sequenced in a study of long-term antiretroviral therapy in people with HIV. It was version v3.0 of the immunoSEQ assay that was run at survey level. Clones were read by immunoSEQ multiplex PCR, and TCRdb kept only the in-frame ones, dropping some. The sample lists around 40,000 clones; roughly 90% were seen once. V trimming: 4 bases; J trimming: 2 bases; junction bases outside the gene matches: 3. CDR1 is SEHNR and CDR2 is FQNEAQ in the germline V gene (reference sequence). The length of the CDR3 is 15 residues. V usage is TRBV7-9 and J usage is TRBJ2-2; the match to TRBD1 covers 8 bases. The sample was unsorted PBMCs, taken just before starting antiretroviral therapy. The sequence came from a young woman with HIV. The CDR3 DNA is TGTGCCAGCAGCTCACAGGGGGAAAACACCGGGGAGCTGTTTTTT. Amino acids: CASSSQGENTGELFF.